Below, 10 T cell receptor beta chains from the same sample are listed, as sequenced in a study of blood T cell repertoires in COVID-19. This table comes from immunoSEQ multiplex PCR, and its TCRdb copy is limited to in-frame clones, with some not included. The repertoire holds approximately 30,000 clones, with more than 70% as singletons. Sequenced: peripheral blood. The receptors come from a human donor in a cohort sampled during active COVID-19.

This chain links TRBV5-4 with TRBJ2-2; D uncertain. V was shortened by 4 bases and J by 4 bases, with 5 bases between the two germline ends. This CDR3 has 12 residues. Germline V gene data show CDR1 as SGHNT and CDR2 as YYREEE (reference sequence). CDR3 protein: CASSLFTGELFF. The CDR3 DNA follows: TGTGCCAGCAGCCTATTCACCGGGGAGCTGTTTTTT.

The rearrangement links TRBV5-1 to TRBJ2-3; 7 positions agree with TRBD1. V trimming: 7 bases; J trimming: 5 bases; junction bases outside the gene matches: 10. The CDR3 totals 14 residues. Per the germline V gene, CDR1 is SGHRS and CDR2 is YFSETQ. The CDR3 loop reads CASSVSTGQDTQYF. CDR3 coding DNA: TGCGCCAGCTCCGTGTCGACAGGGCAAGATACGCAGTATTTT.

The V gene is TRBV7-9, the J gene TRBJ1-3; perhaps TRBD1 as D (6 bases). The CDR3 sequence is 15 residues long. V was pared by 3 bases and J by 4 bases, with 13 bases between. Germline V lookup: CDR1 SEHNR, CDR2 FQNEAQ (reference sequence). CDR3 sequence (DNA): TGTGCCAGCAGCTTTCGACAGGTTACAGGAAACACCATATATTTT. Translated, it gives CASSFRQVTGNTIYF.

The CDR3 loop reads CASSWDRGTEAFF. CDR3 nucleotides: TGTGCCAGCAGCTGGGACAGGGGCACTGAAGCTTTCTTT. The chain couples TRBV12-3 or TRBV12-4 to TRBJ1-1, with 10 bases matching TRBD1. The CDR3 contains 13 residues. After removal of 6 bases from V and 4 bases from J, the junction contained 2 bases not matched to a gene.

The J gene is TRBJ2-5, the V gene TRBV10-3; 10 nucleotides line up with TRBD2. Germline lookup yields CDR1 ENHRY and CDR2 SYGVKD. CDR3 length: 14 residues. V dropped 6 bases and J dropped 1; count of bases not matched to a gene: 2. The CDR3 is CAIRGTSVQETQYF. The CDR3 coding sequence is TGTGCCATCAGAGGGACTAGCGTCCAAGAGACCCAGTACTTC.

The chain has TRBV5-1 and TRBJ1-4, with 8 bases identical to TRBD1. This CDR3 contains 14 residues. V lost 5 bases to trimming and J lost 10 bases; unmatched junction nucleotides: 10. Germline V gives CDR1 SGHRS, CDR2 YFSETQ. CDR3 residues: CASSAQGAQGKLFF. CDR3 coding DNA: TGCGCCAGCAGTGCCCAGGGGGCGCAAGGAAAACTGTTTTTT.

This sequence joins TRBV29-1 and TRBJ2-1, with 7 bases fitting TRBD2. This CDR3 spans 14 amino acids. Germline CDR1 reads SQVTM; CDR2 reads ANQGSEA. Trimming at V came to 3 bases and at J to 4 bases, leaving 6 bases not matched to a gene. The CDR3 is CSVEAGGGYNEQFF. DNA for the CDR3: TGCAGCGTTGAGGCTGGCGGGGGATACAATGAGCAGTTCTTC.

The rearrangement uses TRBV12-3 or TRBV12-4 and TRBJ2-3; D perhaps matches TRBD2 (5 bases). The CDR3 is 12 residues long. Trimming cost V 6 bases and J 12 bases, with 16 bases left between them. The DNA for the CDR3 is TGTGCCAGCAGGGGCCTACCGGGGTCACAGTATTTT. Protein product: CASRGLPGSQYF.

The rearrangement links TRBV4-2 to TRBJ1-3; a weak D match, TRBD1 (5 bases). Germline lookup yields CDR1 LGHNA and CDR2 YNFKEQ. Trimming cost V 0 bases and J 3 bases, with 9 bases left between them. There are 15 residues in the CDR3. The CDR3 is CASSQEGARGNTIYF. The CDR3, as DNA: TGTGCCAGCAGCCAAGAAGGGGCGCGTGGAAACACCATATATTTT.

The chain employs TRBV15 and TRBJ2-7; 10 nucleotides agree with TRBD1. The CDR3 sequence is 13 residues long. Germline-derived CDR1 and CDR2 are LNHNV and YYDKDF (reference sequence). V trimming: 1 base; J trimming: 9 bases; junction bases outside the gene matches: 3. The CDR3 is CATSRVGQGSQYF. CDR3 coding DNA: TGTGCCACCAGCAGAGTGGGACAGGGGTCGCAGTACTTC.